This is a list of T cell receptor beta chains from one sample in a study of identical twins. TCRdb re-analysed the 5' RACE reads in MiXCR, keeping a single row per CDR3 protein. The repertoire includes roughly 630,000 distinct CDR3 sequences, roughly 7.1% of them detected once, and over 1.5% sits in the top ten. This sample was shared with a second study, whose subject was yellow fever vaccine responses in identical twins.

The sample taken for sequencing was PBMCs. These receptors were taken from a woman aged 18-29 years in good health. Both conserved end residues are part of each CDR3. A D gene is named only where the DNA matches it firmly. Only part of the rows carry a size: once, few, many, or a class if the clone is expanded.

d_call	v_call	j_call	cdr3_length	clone_size	cdr3_aa	cdr3_nt
TRBD1	TRBV27	TRBJ1-1	14	.	CASSLQGATTEAFF	TGTGCCAGCAGTTTACAGGGGGCGACAACTGAAGCTTTCTTT
TRBD2	TRBV7-3	TRBJ2-1	15	few	CASSLGGSGFNEQFF	TGTGCCAGCAGCTTAGGCGGGAGTGGTTTCAATGAGCAGTTCTTC
.	TRBV5-1	TRBJ1-1	15	many	CASSWEGGPNTEAFF	TGCGCCAGCAGCTGGGAGGGGGGCCCGAACACTGAAGCTTTCTTT
.	TRBV7-2	TRBJ2-7	14	.	CASSVTRLDYEQYF	TGTGCCAGCAGCGTTACAAGACTAGACTACGAGCAGTACTTC
TRBD1	TRBV6-1	TRBJ2-2	13	.	CANRGANTGELFF	TGTGCCAACAGGGGGGCCAACACCGGGGAGCTGTTTTTT
.	TRBV12-3/TRBV12-4	TRBJ2-1	15	many	CASSLWLGGNNEQFF	TGTGCCAGCAGTTTATGGTTAGGCGGAAACAATGAGCAGTTCTTC
TRBD2	TRBV7-9	TRBJ2-7	12	many	CASSWEGYEQYF	TGTGCCAGCAGCTGGGAGGGCTACGAGCAGTACTTC
.	TRBV12-3/TRBV12-4	TRBJ1-4	13	.	CASSLRRNEKLFF	TGTGCCAGCAGTCTTAGAAGAAATGAAAAACTGTTTTTT
TRBD2	TRBV12-3/TRBV12-4	TRBJ2-1	15	few	CASSFIGLAGNEQFF	TGTGCCAGCAGTTTTATCGGACTAGCGGGGAATGAGCAGTTCTTC
.	TRBV20-1	TRBJ2-1	9	few	CSASNEQFF	TGCAGTGCTAGCAATGAGCAGTTCTTC
.	TRBV7-2	TRBJ1-2	15	many	CASSERRTANYGYTF	TGTGCCAGCAGCGAAAGGAGGACAGCAAACTATGGCTACACCTTC
.	TRBV29-1	TRBJ2-3	13	.	CSGRGGLIDTQYF	TGCAGCGGCAGAGGGGGGCTGATAGATACGCAGTATTTT
.	TRBV20-1	TRBJ2-7	17	.	CSARAPIGGPNSYEQYF	TGCAGTGCTAGAGCCCCCATTGGGGGGCCCAACTCCTACGAGCAGTACTTC
TRBD1	TRBV4-1	TRBJ2-7	17	.	CASSHPGRDRVPYEQYF	TGCGCCAGCAGCCACCCAGGCCGGGACAGGGTCCCCTACGAGCAGTACTTC
.	TRBV6-2/TRBV6-3	TRBJ2-5	14	few	CASSFQTTRETQYF	TGTGCCAGCAGTTTCCAGACTACCCGAGAGACCCAGTACTTC
TRBD1	TRBV5-1	TRBJ2-7	16	many	CASSQIMTGMGYEQYF	TGCGCCAGCAGCCAAATAATGACAGGGATGGGGTACGAGCAGTACTTC
TRBD1	TRBV7-9	TRBJ1-1	15	many	CASSSARQGHTEAFF	TGTGCCAGCAGCTCGGCCAGACAGGGACACACTGAAGCTTTCTTT